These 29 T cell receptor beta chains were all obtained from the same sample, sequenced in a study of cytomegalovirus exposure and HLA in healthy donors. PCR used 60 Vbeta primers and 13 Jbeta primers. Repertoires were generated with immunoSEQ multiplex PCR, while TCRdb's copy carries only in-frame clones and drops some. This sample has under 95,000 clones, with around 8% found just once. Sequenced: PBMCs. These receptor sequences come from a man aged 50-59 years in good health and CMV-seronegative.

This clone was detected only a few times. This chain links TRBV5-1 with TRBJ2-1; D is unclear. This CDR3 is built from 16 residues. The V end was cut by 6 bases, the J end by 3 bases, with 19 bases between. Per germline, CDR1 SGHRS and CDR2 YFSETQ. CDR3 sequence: CASTTPFGRSYNEQFF. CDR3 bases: TGCGCCAGCACCACCCCCTTTGGGCGAAGCTACAATGAGCAGTTCTTC.

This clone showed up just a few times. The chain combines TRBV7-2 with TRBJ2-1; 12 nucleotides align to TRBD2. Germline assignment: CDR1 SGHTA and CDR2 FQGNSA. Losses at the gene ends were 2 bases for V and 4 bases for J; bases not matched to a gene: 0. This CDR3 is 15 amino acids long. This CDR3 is CASSLLAGGYNEQFF. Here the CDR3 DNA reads TGTGCCAGCAGCTTACTAGCGGGAGGGTACAATGAGCAGTTCTTC.

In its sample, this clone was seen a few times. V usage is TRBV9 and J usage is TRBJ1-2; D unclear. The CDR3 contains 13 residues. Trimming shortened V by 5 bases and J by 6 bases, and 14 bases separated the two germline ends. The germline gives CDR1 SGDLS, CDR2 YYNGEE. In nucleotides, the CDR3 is TGTGCCAGCAGGAAAGGCGCAGAGGATGGCTACACCTTC. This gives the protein CASRKGAEDGYTF.

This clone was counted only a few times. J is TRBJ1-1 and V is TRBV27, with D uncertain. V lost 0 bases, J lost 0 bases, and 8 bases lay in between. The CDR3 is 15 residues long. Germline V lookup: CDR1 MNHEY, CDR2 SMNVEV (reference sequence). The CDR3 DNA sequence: TGTGCCAGCAGTTTATCGGCAGGATTGAACACTGAAGCTTTCTTT. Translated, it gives CASSLSAGLNTEAFF.

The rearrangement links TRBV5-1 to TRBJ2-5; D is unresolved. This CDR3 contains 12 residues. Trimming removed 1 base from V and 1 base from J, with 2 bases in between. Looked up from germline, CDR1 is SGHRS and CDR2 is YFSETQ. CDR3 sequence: CASSLRQETQYF. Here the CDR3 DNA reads TGCGCCAGCAGCTTGCGCCAAGAGACCCAGTACTTC. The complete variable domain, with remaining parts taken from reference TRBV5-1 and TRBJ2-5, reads KAGVTQTPRYLIKTRGQQVTLSCSPISGHRSVSWYQQTPGQGLQFLFEYFSETQRNKGNFPGRFSGRQFSNSRSEMNVSTLELGDSALYLCASSLRQETQYFGPGTRLLVL.

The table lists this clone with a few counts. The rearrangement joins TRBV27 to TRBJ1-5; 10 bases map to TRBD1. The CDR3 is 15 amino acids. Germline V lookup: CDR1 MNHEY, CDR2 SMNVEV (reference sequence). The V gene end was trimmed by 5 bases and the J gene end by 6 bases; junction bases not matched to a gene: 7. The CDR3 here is CASSRMGQGSQPQHF. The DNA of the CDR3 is TGTGCCAGCAGTCGCATGGGACAGGGGTCTCAGCCCCAGCATTTT.

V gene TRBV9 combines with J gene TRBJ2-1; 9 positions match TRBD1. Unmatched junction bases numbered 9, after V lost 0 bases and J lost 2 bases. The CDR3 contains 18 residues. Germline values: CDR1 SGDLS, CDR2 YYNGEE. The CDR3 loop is CASSVAPPQGAAYNEQFF. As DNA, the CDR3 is TGTGCCAGCAGCGTAGCCCCCCCACAGGGGGCAGCCTACAATGAGCAGTTCTTC.

In DNA form, the CDR3 reads TGTGCCAGCGGTACAGGGCCCTATAATGAAAAACTGTTTTTT. It is translated as CASGTGPYNEKLFF. This chain joins TRBV6-6 and TRBJ1-4, with a possible D match to TRBD1 (6 bases). Trimming stripped 8 bases from V and 4 bases from J, with 14 bases between. From germline, CDR1 is MNHNY and CDR2 SVGAGI (reference sequence). The CDR3 consists of 14 residues.

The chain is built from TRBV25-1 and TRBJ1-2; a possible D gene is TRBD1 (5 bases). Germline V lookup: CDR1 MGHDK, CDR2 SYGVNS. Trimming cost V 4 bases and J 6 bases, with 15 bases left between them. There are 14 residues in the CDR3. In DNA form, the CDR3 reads TGTGCCAGCAGTGTGGATTTCAGGGTGGATGGCTACACCTTC. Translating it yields CASSVDFRVDGYTF.

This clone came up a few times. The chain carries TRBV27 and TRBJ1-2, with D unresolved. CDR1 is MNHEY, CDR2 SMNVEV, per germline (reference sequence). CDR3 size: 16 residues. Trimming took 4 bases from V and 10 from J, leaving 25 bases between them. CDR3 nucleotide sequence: TGTGCCAGCAGTTCACTCGAAGACCGGGGATCGTTGGTCTACACCTTC. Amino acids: CASSSLEDRGSLVYTF.

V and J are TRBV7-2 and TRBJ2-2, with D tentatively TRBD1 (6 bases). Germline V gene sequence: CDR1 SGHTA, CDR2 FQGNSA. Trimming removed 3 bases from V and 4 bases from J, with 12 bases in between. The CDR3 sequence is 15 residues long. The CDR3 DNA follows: TGTGCCAGCAGCTTTTTCCCAGGGGTCACCGGGGAGCTGTTTTTT. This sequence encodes CASSFFPGVTGELFF.

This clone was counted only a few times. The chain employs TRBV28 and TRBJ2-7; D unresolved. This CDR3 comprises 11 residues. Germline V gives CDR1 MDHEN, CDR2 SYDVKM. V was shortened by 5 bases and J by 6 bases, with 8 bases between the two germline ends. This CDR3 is CASSLLGEQYF. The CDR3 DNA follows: TGTGCCAGCAGTCTTCTAGGCGAGCAGTACTTC. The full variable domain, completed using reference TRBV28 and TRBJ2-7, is DVKVTQSSRYLVKRTGEKVFLECVQDMDHENMFWYRQDPGLGLRLIYFSYDVKMKEKGDIPEGYSVSREKKERFSLILESASTNQTSMYLCASSLLGEQYFGPGTRLTVT.

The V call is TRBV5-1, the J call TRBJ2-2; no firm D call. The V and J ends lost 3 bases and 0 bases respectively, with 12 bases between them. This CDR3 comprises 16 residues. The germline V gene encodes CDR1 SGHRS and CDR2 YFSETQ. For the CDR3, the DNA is TGCGCCAGCAGCTACAACAGAAACGCGAACACCGGGGAGCTGTTTTTT. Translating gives CASSYNRNANTGELFF.

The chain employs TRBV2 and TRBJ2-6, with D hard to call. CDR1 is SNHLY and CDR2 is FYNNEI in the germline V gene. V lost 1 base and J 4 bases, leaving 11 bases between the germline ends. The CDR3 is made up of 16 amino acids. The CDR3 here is CASSEESLGGANVLTF. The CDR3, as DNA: TGTGCCAGCAGTGAAGAAAGTCTCGGGGGGGCCAACGTCCTGACTTTC.

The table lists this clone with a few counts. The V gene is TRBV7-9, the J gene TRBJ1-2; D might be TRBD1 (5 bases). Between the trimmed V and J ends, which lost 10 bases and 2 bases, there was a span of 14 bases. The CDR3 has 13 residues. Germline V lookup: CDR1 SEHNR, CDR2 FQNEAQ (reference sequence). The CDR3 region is CATTRGENYGYTF. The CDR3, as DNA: TGTGCCACCACCCGGGGGGAAAACTATGGCTACACCTTC.

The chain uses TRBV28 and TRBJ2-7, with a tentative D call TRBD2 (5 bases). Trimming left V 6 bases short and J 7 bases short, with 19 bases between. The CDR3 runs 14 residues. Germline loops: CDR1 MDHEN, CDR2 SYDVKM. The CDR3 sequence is CASRPPGPTGEQYF. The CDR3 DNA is TGTGCCAGCAGACCACCGGGCCCCACGGGGGAGCAGTACTTC.

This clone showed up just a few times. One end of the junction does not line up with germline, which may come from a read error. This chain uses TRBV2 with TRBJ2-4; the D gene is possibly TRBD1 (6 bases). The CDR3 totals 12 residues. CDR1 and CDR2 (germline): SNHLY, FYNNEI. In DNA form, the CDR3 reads TGTGCCAGCAGCGAAAGACCGACAAAGGGGGACTTC. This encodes CASSERPTKGDF.

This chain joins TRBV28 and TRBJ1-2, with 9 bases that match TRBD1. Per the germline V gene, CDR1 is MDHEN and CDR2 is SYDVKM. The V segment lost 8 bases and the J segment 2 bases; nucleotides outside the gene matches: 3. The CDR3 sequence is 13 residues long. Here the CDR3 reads CASGGQGNYGYTF. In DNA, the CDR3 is TGTGCCAGCGGAGGACAGGGGAACTATGGCTACACCTTC.

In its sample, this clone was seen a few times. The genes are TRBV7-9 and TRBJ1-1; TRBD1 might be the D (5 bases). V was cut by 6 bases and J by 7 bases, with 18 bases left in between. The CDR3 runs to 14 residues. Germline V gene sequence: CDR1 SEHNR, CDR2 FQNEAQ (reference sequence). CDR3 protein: CASRPPGGVGEAFF. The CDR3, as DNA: TGTGCCAGCAGGCCACCAGGAGGGGTCGGTGAAGCTTTCTTT.

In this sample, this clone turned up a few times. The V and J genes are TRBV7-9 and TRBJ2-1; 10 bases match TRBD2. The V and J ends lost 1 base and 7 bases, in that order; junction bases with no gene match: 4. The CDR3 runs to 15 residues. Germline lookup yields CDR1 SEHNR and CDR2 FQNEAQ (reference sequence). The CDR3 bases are TGTGCCAGCAGCTTAGACGGGACTAGCGCGAATGAGCAGTTCTTC. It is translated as CASSLDGTSANEQFF.

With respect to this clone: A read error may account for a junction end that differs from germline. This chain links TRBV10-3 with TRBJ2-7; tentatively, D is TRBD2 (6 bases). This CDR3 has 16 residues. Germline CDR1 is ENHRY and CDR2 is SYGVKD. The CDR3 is CATSGFIAASSYEQYF. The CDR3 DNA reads TGTGCCACCAGTGGGTTTATAGCGGCCAGCTCCTACGAGCAGTACTTC.

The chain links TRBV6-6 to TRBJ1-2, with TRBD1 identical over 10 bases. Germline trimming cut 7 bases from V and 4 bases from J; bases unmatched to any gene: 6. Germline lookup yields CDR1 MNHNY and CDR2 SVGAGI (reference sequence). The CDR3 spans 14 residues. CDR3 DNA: TGTGCCAGCACCCGACAGGGGGCAAGCTATGGCTACACCTTC. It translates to CASTRQGASYGYTF.

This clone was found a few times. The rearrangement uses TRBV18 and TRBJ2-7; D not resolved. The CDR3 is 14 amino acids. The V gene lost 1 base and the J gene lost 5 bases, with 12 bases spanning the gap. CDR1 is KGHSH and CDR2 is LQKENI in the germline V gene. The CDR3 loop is CASSPLPQQDEQYF. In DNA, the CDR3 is TGTGCCAGCTCACCACTCCCCCAGCAGGACGAGCAGTACTTC.

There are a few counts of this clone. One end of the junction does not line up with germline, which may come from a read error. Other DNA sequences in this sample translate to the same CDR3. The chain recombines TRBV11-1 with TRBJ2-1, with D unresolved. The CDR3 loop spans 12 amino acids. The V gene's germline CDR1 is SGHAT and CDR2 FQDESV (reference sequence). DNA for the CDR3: TGTGCAAGCAGTCCGGTCTACAATGAGCAGTTCTTC. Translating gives CASSPVYNEQFF.

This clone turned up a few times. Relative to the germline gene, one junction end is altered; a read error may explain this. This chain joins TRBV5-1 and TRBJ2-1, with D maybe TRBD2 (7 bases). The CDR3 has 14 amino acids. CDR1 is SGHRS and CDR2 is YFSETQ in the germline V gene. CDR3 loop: CASSPTNHRDYLLF. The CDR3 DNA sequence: TGCGCCAGCAGCCCGACGAATCACAGGGACTATTTACTCTTC.

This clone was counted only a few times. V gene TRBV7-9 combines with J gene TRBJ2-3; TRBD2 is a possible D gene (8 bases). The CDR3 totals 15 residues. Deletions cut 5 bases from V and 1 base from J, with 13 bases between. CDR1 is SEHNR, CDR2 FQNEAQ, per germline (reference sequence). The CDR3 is CASSPGRGRTDTQYF. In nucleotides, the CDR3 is TGTGCCAGCAGCCCCGGGAGGGGGCGCACAGATACGCAGTATTTT.

The DNA of the CDR3 is TGCGCCAGCAGCTTGGAGCTCCGGGGTCCGGACACTGAAGCTTTCTTT. Translating it yields CASSLELRGPDTEAFF. J is TRBJ1-1 and V is TRBV5-1; no definite D call. The germline V and J ends were trimmed by 0 bases and 3 bases, with 15 bases remaining between them. Per germline, CDR1 SGHRS and CDR2 YFSETQ. The CDR3 has 16 amino acids.

The CDR3, as DNA: TGTGCCAGCAGTGGACTAGCGGGGGACTACCAAGAGACCCAGTACTTC. It translates to CASSGLAGDYQETQYF. The chain recombines TRBV6-6 with TRBJ2-5, with 13 bases matching TRBD2. The J segment lost 0 bases and the V segment lost 5 bases, leaving 3 bases of the junction unmatched. Germline V gives CDR1 MNHNY, CDR2 SVGAGI (reference sequence). This CDR3 contains 16 residues.

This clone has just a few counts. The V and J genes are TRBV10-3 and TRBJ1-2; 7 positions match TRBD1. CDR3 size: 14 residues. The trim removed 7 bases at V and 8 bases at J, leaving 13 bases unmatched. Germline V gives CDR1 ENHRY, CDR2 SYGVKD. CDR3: CAITPGQSLWGYTF. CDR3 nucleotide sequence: TGTGCCATCACCCCGGGACAGTCCCTCTGGGGCTACACCTTC.